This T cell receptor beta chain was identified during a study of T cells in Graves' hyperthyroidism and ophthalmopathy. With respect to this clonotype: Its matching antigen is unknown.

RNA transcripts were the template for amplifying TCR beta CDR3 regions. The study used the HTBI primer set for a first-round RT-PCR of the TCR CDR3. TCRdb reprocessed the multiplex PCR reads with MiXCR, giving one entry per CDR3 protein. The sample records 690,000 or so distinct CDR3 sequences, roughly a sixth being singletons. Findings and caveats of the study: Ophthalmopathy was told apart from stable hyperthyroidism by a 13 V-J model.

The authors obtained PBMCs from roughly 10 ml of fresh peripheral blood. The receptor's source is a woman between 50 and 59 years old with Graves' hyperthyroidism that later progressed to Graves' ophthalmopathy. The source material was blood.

CDR3 residues: CATSDSSGRGRYNEQFF. CDR3 nucleotide sequence: TGTGCCACCAGTGATTCATCTGGACGGGGGCGCTACAATGAGCAGTTCTTC. This chain connects TRBV24-1 to TRBJ2-1; D is tentatively TRBD1 or TRBD2 (6 bases each). V was shortened by 2 bases and J by 3 bases, with 16 bases between the two germline ends. CDR1 and CDR2 (germline): KGHDR, SFDVKD. This CDR3 is 17 amino acids long.